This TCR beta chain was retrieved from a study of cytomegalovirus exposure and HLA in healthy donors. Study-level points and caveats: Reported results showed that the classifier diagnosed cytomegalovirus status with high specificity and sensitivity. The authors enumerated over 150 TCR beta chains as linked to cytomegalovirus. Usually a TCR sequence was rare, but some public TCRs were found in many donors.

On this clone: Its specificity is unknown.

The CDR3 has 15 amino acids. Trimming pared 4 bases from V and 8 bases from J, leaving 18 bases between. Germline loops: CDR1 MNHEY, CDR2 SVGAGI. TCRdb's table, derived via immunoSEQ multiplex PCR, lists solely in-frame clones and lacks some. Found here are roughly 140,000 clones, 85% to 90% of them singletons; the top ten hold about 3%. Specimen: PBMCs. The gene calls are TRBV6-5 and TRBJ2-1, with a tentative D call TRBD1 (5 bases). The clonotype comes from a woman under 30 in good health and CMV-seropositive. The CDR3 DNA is TGTGCCAGCAGTTTCTCCAGCAGGGTTCAGGATGAGCAGTTCTTC. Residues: CASSFSSRVQDEQFF.